One and the same sample provided the 16 T cell receptor beta chains below, sequenced in a study of blood T cells in healthy people across ages. Primed by a sample-barcoded 5' primer and a J-beta primer mix, a second PCR proceeded for about 6 to 12 cycles. TCRdb redid the calling of the 5' RACE reads with MiXCR, one entry per CDR3 protein. Found here are about 830,000 distinct CDR3 sequences, roughly 60% of them singletons; the top ten hold 25% to 35%. The sequenced sample consisted of blood. The source is a man aged 25 to 45 in good health.

This clonotype turned up a few times. The chain is built from TRBV3-1 and TRBJ1-4; no clear D. Trimming left V 0 bases short and J 0 bases short, with 2 bases between. CDR3 length equals 14 residues. The V gene's germline CDR1 is LGHDT and CDR2 YNNKEL (reference sequence). The CDR3 region is CASSQDATNEKLFF. In nucleotides, the CDR3 is TGTGCCAGCAGCCAAGATGCAACTAATGAAAAACTGTTTTTT.

The gene calls are TRBV28 and TRBJ2-7; 9 bases agree with TRBD2. Losses at the gene ends were 5 bases for V and 3 bases for J; bases not matched to a gene: 5. Germline loops: CDR1 MDHEN, CDR2 SYDVKM. The CDR3 totals 14 residues. CDR3 in amino acids: CASSQAGGNYEQYF. CDR3 sequence (DNA): TGTGCCAGCAGTCAAGCGGGGGGTAACTACGAGCAGTACTTC.

This clonotype was counted once. This sequence joins TRBV7-2 and TRBJ1-2; D call uncertain. This CDR3 has 14 residues. V lost 3 bases and J 0 bases, leaving 8 bases between the germline ends. The germline V gene encodes CDR1 SGHTA and CDR2 FQGNSA. CDR3 DNA: TGTGCCAGCAGCTTGGGGATTGCTAACTATGGCTACACCTTC. It codes for CASSLGIANYGYTF.

The chain couples TRBV6-6 to TRBJ2-5; D possibly uses TRBD1 or TRBD2 (5 bases each). Looked up from germline, CDR1 is MNHNY and CDR2 is SVGAGI (reference sequence). Trimming pared 4 bases from V and 1 base from J, leaving 10 bases between. This CDR3 region has 14 residues. The DNA of the CDR3 is TGTGCCAGCAGTTCCGGGACGGCCCAAGAGACCCAGTACTTC. Amino acids: CASSSGTAQETQYF.

The genes are TRBV3-1 and TRBJ1-1; the D gene is possibly TRBD1 (6 bases). Trimming cost V 2 bases and J 8 bases, with 15 bases left between them. This CDR3 has 14 residues. Per germline, CDR1 LGHDT and CDR2 YNNKEL (reference sequence). The CDR3 sequence: CASSQQGTAGEAFF. The CDR3 DNA follows: TGTGCCAGCAGCCAACAGGGGACCGCGGGAGAAGCTTTCTTT. Full variable domain (missing parts from reference TRBV3-1 and TRBJ1-1): DTAVSQTPKYLVTQMGNDKSIKCEQNLGHDTMYWYKQDSKKFLKIMFSYNNKELIINETVPNRFSPKSPDKAHLNLHINSLELGDSAVYFCASSQQGTAGEAFFGQGTRLTVV.

The chain couples TRBV9 to TRBJ2-4; a weak D match, TRBD1 (6 bases). The DNA end favors TRBJ2-7, so the J call may be wrong. Per the germline V gene, CDR1 is SGDLS and CDR2 is YYNGEE. There are 15 residues in the CDR3. CDR3 sequence (DNA): TGTGCCAGCAGCGTCTCCGGGACAACGGACTACGAGCAGTACTTC. This translates into CASSVSGTTDYEQYF.

There are a few counts of this clonotype. The chain combines TRBV7-2 with TRBJ2-6; a possible D gene is TRBD1 (6 bases). Germline V gene data show CDR1 as SGHTA and CDR2 as FQGNSA. The V gene lost 5 bases and the J gene lost 1 base, with 9 bases spanning the gap. CDR3 length: 15 residues. CDR3 sequence: CASSQQGSGANVLTF. The CDR3 DNA reads as TGTGCCAGCAGCCAACAGGGATCTGGGGCCAACGTCCTGACTTTC.

This clonotype was found once. In DNA, the CDR3 is TGTGCCAGCAGCCATACCTGGCCTAGCGGGGGTGATGAGCAGTTCTTC. Residues: CASSHTWPSGGDEQFF. The chain uses TRBV4-2 and TRBJ2-1, with 10 bases identical to TRBD2. Trimming at V came to 3 bases and at J to 8 bases, leaving 10 bases not matched to a gene. The CDR3 consists of 16 residues. The germline gives CDR1 LGHNA, CDR2 YNFKEQ.

The chain has TRBV7-9 and TRBJ1-1, with 7 bases fitting TRBD1. J gave up 5 bases and V 1 base, and 16 bases lay outside the gene matches. The CDR3 contains 18 residues. Germline V gene data show CDR1 as SEHNR and CDR2 as FQNEAQ (reference sequence). The CDR3 DNA reads as TGTGCCAGCAGCTTAGATGAAGTGGGGACAGACCCCAATACTGAAGCTTTCTTT. As protein: CASSLDEVGTDPNTEAFF. Filled out from reference TRBV7-9 and TRBJ1-1, the complete variable domain reads DTGVSQNPRHKITKRGQNVTFRCDPISEHNRLYWYRQTLGQGPEFLTYFQNEAQLEKSRLLSDRFSAERPKGSFSTLEIQRTEQGDSAMYLCASSLDEVGTDPNTEAFFGQGTRLTVV.

The J gene is TRBJ2-5, the V gene TRBV6-6; no clear D. The CDR3 is 17 residues long. Germline CDR1 and CDR2: MNHNY and SVGAGI (reference sequence). The V end was cut by 0 bases, the J end by 5 bases, with 19 bases between. Here the CDR3 DNA reads TGTGCCAGCAGTTACTCTGCGGCAGCCAACAAAGGGGAGACCCAGTACTTC. This sequence encodes CASSYSAAANKGETQYF.

This clonotype was seen a few times. The chain carries TRBV27 and TRBJ2-5; 11 bases match TRBD1. Losses at the gene ends were 2 bases for V and 5 bases for J; bases not matched to a gene: 4. The germline V gene has CDR1 MNHEY and CDR2 SMNVEV (reference sequence). The length of the CDR3 is 15 residues. The DNA of the CDR3 is TGTGCCAGCAGTTTAGGACAGGGGGCTCAGGAGACCCAGTACTTC. It yields the protein CASSLGQGAQETQYF.

This chain joins TRBV7-9 and TRBJ2-5, with D possibly matching TRBD2 (5 bases). Trimming pared 8 bases from V and 5 bases from J, leaving 18 bases between. This CDR3 has 14 residues. The germline V gene encodes CDR1 SEHNR and CDR2 FQNEAQ (reference sequence). The CDR3 region has the DNA TGTGCCAGCGCAGTAACAGAGGGCCAGGAGACCCAGTACTTC. Its protein is CASAVTEGQETQYF. The full variable domain, its missing parts supplied by reference TRBV7-9 and TRBJ2-5, is DTGVSQNPRHKITKRGQNVTFRCDPISEHNRLYWYRQTLGQGPEFLTYFQNEAQLEKSRLLSDRFSAERPKGSFSTLEIQRTEQGDSAMYLCASAVTEGQETQYFGPGTRLLVL.

In its sample, this clonotype was seen many times. The V call is TRBV7-9, the J call TRBJ2-6; possibly TRBD1 for D (6 bases). V dropped 9 bases and J dropped 1 base, with 7 bases sitting between them. Germline CDR1 reads SEHNR; CDR2 reads FQNEAQ (reference sequence). The CDR3 extends over 13 amino acids. The CDR3, as DNA: TGTGCCAGAGGGGGATCTGGGGCCAACGTCCTGACTTTC. Amino acids: CARGGSGANVLTF.

This chain uses TRBV7-2 with TRBJ1-2; the match to TRBD1 covers 7 bases. The CDR3 totals 15 residues. Trimming cost V 4 bases and J 8 bases; bases outside gene matches: 13. CDR1 and CDR2 (germline): SGHTA, FQGNSA. The CDR3 DNA sequence: TGTGCCAGCAGCTCCCTACAGGGGATCGTTCGGGGCTACACCTTC. Amino acids: CASSSLQGIVRGYTF.

The CDR3 nucleotides are TGTGCCAGCAGTCTCGACAGGGGGCGGATGCAGTACTTC. It codes for CASSLDRGRMQYF. The genes are TRBV27 and TRBJ2-5; the match to TRBD1 covers 10 bases. This CDR3 contains 13 residues. V lost 5 bases to trimming and J lost 11 bases; unmatched junction nucleotides: 8. CDR1 and CDR2 (germline): MNHEY, SMNVEV (reference sequence).

J is TRBJ2-7 and V is TRBV29-1, with 7 bases fitting TRBD1. The V segment lost 5 bases and the J segment 9 bases; nucleotides outside the gene matches: 10. The CDR3 loop spans 12 amino acids. Germline assignment: CDR1 SQVTM and CDR2 ANQGSEA. The chain's CDR3 is CSVLDRFGGQYF. The CDR3 DNA is TGCAGCGTTTTGGACAGGTTTGGTGGGCAGTACTTC.